The clone carrying this T cell receptor (beta chain) was counted between two and nine times. What it binds is not known. This record comes from a study of identical twins. The study, taken as a whole, reports: Diverse VJ usage suggested most zero-insertion clonotypes were not invariant T cells. Interpretation of the results relied on cross-sectional statistical analysis and not on following the same donors.

The CDR3 extends over 19 amino acids. The trim removed 4 bases at V and 1 base at J, leaving 19 bases unmatched. The germline CDR1 and CDR2 sequences are DFQATT and SNEGSKA (reference sequence). TCRdb reanalysed the 5' RACE reads using MiXCR and keeps one entry per CDR3 protein. Here the sample spans nearly 650,000 distinct CDR3 sequences, 7.1% being singletons. These same data were also listed under a study on yellow fever vaccine responses in identical twins. As reported in that work: A vaccine T cell response that seemed partly convergent and partly personalized was reported in twins.

The chain combines TRBV20-1 with TRBJ2-4, with 7 bases lining up with TRBD2. The material sequenced was PBMCs. The sequence derives from a woman aged 18-29 years in good health. The CDR3 nucleotides are TGCAGTGCTATACGGGGGGACCTCCTGAAGGAAGGGGCCAAAAACATTCAGTACTTC. Protein: CSAIRGDLLKEGAKNIQYF.